These 23 T cell receptor beta chains were sequenced from one sample in a study of sequential checkpoint blockade in melanoma. The sample's treatment: randomized to nivolumab then ipilimumab (arm A) or the reverse (arm B). Data came from immunoSEQ multiplex PCR; TCRdb stores just in-frame clones and leaves some out. The data show under 20,000 clones, roughly 69% seen once. The specimen was CD8+ T cells sorted from blood (inferred from file names), collected from a patient given nivolumab and ipilimumab in sequence. These receptors all come from a human donor with melanoma.

The chain joins TRBV29-1 to TRBJ2-5; D is unresolved. This CDR3 comprises 13 residues. V shed 5 bases and J shed 7 bases, with 17 bases lying between them. Germline CDR1 reads SQVTM; CDR2 reads ANQGSEA. The CDR3 DNA reads TGCAGCGTTATCCCCTCTACCCTGGTGACCCAGTACTTC. It codes for CSVIPSTLVTQYF.

The genes are TRBV6-4 and TRBJ2-6, with TRBD2 as a possible D gene (6 bases). This CDR3 has 17 residues. Germline lookup yields CDR1 MRHNA and CDR2 SNTAGT. The V end lost 8 bases, the J end lost 0 bases, and 17 bases lay between the germline ends. For the CDR3, the DNA is TGTGCCAGCTCAGACGGGGACTCGACCTCTGGGGCCAACGTCCTGACTTTC. Residues: CASSDGDSTSGANVLTF.

This chain uses TRBV7-3 with TRBJ1-2, with D tentatively TRBD1 (6 bases). V lost 5 bases and J lost 1, with 17 bases in between. The CDR3 extends over 16 amino acids. CDR1 SGHTA and CDR2 FQGTGA come from the germline V gene. CDR3: CASSHRQGKDNYGYTF. CDR3 DNA: TGTGCCAGCAGCCATCGCCAGGGGAAAGATAACTATGGCTACACCTTC.

The J gene is TRBJ2-1, the V gene TRBV9, with 9 bases aligning to TRBD2. Germline V gives CDR1 SGDLS, CDR2 YYNGEE. This CDR3 spans 16 amino acids. Unmatched junction bases numbered 10, after V lost 0 bases and J lost 9 bases. CDR3 sequence reads: CASSVEFSGRIGEQFF. DNA for the CDR3: TGTGCCAGCAGCGTAGAATTCAGCGGGAGGATCGGTGAGCAGTTCTTC.

CDR3 protein: CASSLIRAVSYNEQFF. The CDR3 DNA reads as TGTGCCAGCAGCTTAATCAGGGCTGTCTCCTACAATGAGCAGTTCTTC. The chain recombines TRBV7-9 with TRBJ2-1, with a tentative D call TRBD1 (5 bases). Germline V CDR1 and CDR2: SEHNR, FQNEAQ (reference sequence). V lost 2 bases and J 0 bases, leaving 11 bases between the germline ends. The CDR3 extends over 16 amino acids.

In its sample, this clone is medium-sized (0.01 to 0.1%). CDR3 loop: CASSHRTGRANTEAFF. CDR3 DNA: TGTGCCAGCAGCCACCGGACAGGGAGGGCGAACACTGAAGCTTTCTTT. The rearrangement links TRBV7-9 to TRBJ1-1; 8 nucleotides match TRBD1. Germline V CDR1 and CDR2: SEHNR, FQNEAQ (reference sequence). The CDR3 length is 16 residues. J lost 1 base, V lost 5 bases, and 9 bases had no gene match.

The J gene is TRBJ1-2, the V gene TRBV6-5; TRBD1 matches at 7 bases. Germline V gene lookup returns CDR1 MNHEY and CDR2 SVGAGI. The CDR3 is 15 residues long. The V gene end was trimmed by 0 bases and the J gene end by 7 bases; junction bases not matched to a gene: 8. CDR3 sequence reads: CASSYSGQTMVGYTF. In DNA form, the CDR3 reads TGTGCCAGCAGTTACTCGGGACAGACTATGGTTGGCTACACCTTC.

The chain is built from TRBV9 and TRBJ2-5, with 13 bases aligning to TRBD2. The J segment lost 5 bases and the V segment lost 4 bases, leaving 14 bases of the junction unmatched. This CDR3 comprises 18 residues. Germline V gene lookup returns CDR1 SGDLS and CDR2 YYNGEE. CDR3 in DNA: TGTGCCAGCAGCCTACTAGCGGGAGGGCCAGGGGGCGGGGAGACCCAGTACTTC. Encoded protein: CASSLLAGGPGGGETQYF. The variable domain in full, completed from reference TRBV9 and TRBJ2-5, reads DSGVTQTPKHLITATGQRVTLRCSPRSGDLSVYWYQQSLDQGLQFLIQYYNGEERAKGNILERFSAQQFPDLHSELNLSSLELGDSALYFCASSLLAGGPGGGETQYFGPGTRLLVL.

J is TRBJ2-7 and V is TRBV7-9; 7 nucleotides agree with TRBD2. Germline V gene sequence: CDR1 SEHNR, CDR2 FQNEAQ (reference sequence). V lost 5 bases, J lost 7 bases, and 17 bases stayed unmatched. The CDR3 runs to 16 residues. This CDR3 reads CASSQNAGERSDEQYF. CDR3 bases: TGTGCCAGCAGCCAAAACGCGGGAGAGAGGTCGGATGAGCAGTACTTC.

This clone was seen a handful of times. The V gene is TRBV10-3, the J gene TRBJ2-7, with TRBD2 matching over 10 bases. The junction had 21 bases not matched to a gene; V was cut back by 0 bases and J by 1 base. The V gene's germline CDR1 is ENHRY and CDR2 SYGVKD. The CDR3 loop spans 22 amino acids. CDR3 loop: CAISESNRLAGEGGQGSYEQYF. CDR3 DNA: TGTGCCATCAGTGAGTCGAACAGGCTAGCGGGAGAGGGGGGGCAGGGTTCCTACGAGCAGTACTTC.

This clone was counted only a few times. This chain connects TRBV5-1 to TRBJ1-1, with D hard to call. The CDR3 runs 14 residues. V shed 4 bases and J shed 5 bases, with 15 bases lying between them. Germline lookup yields CDR1 SGHRS and CDR2 YFSETQ. Here the CDR3 reads CASSATKFRTEAFF. In DNA, the CDR3 is TGCGCCAGCAGCGCCACCAAATTTCGGACTGAAGCTTTCTTT.

The chain joins TRBV7-2 to TRBJ2-1; 12 nucleotides align to TRBD1. Germline V gene data show CDR1 as SGHTA and CDR2 as FQGNSA. V shed 2 bases and J 5 bases; nucleotides not matched to a gene: 10. This CDR3 has 18 amino acids. The CDR3 loop reads CASSLRLGGQGADNEQFF. CDR3 DNA: TGTGCCAGCAGCTTAAGGTTAGGGGGACAGGGGGCCGACAATGAGCAGTTCTTC.

The chain combines TRBV9 with TRBJ2-1; TRBD2 agrees at 8 bases. CDR3 size: 16 residues. Germline V lookup: CDR1 SGDLS, CDR2 YYNGEE. V shed 2 bases and J 7 bases; nucleotides not matched to a gene: 11. The CDR3 DNA is TGTGCCAGCAGCGTTTCCGTCGGGGGGGAGTCGAATGAGCAGTTCTTC. Protein sequence: CASSVSVGGESNEQFF.

The rearrangement links TRBV7-8 to TRBJ2-1; D gene ambiguous. The CDR3 runs to 14 residues. V was shortened by 10 bases and J by 0 bases, with 13 bases between the two germline ends. Per germline, CDR1 SGHVS and CDR2 FQNEAQ. The CDR3 is CATRGAYSYNEQFF. The CDR3 DNA follows: TGTGCCACCCGAGGCGCCTACTCCTACAATGAGCAGTTCTTC.

The J gene is TRBJ1-6, the V gene TRBV6-4; D gene ambiguous. Germline V lookup: CDR1 MRHNA, CDR2 SNTAGT. V lost 3 bases to trimming and J lost 7 bases, with 10 bases between them. This CDR3 contains 14 residues. The CDR3 sequence: CASSEGGRNSPLHF. In DNA, the CDR3 is TGTGCCAGCAGTGAAGGCGGAAGGAATTCACCCCTCCACTTT.

CDR3 amino acids: CASSNDRERAAFF. CDR3 bases: TGTGCCAGTAGTAATGACAGGGAGAGGGCAGCTTTCTTT. The J gene is TRBJ1-1, the V gene TRBV19, with 7 bases fitting TRBD1. Germline trimming cut 4 bases from V and 10 bases from J; bases unmatched to any gene: 9. Looked up from germline, CDR1 is LNHDA and CDR2 is SQIVND (reference sequence). This CDR3 spans 13 amino acids.

By share, this clone ranks as medium-sized (0.01 to 0.1%). This chain joins TRBV27 and TRBJ2-7; a possible D gene is TRBD2 (6 bases). V was trimmed by 6 bases and J by 2 bases, leaving 8 bases between them. The germline CDR1 and CDR2 sequences are MNHEY and SMNVEV (reference sequence). The CDR3 length is 12 residues. CDR3 in DNA: TGTGCCAGCAGACGCGGGACCTACGAGCAGTACTTC. It codes for CASRRGTYEQYF.

The CDR3: CALMGFDGYTF. CDR3 DNA: TGTGCCTTGATGGGCTTTGATGGCTACACCTTC. This chain connects TRBV30 to TRBJ1-2, with D uncertain. This CDR3 is built from 11 residues. Trimming took 7 bases from V and 6 from J, leaving 12 bases between them. Looked up from germline, CDR1 is GTSNPN and CDR2 is SVGIG (reference sequence).

The chain carries TRBV7-9 and TRBJ2-1, with D maybe TRBD2 (5 bases). Germline V gives CDR1 SEHNR, CDR2 FQNEAQ (reference sequence). V gave up 3 bases and J gave up 5 bases, with 8 bases separating them. The CDR3 loop spans 13 amino acids. CDR3 sequence reads: CASSFSSDNEQFF. Here the CDR3 DNA reads TGTGCCAGCAGCTTTAGTAGCGACAATGAGCAGTTCTTC.

This chain connects TRBV28 to TRBJ1-1; TRBD1 agrees at 9 bases. The CDR3 totals 14 residues. With V trimmed by 2 bases and J by 5 bases, 3 bases remained unmatched. Germline lookup yields CDR1 MDHEN and CDR2 SYDVKM. CDR3 DNA: TGTGCCAGCAGTTTAGGGACAGGGCGAACTGAAGCTTTCTTT. It encodes CASSLGTGRTEAFF.

V gene TRBV4-1 combines with J gene TRBJ1-1; the match to TRBD1 covers 7 bases. The length of the CDR3 is 14 residues. The ends lost 3 bases at V and 8 bases at J; junction bases unmatched: 9. CDR1 and CDR2 from the germline V gene are MGHRA and YSYEKL. The CDR3 nucleotides read TGCGCCAGCAGCCAGGCCGGGACAGCCCAGGAAGCTTTCTTT. It codes for CASSQAGTAQEAFF.

The V gene is TRBV5-4, the J gene TRBJ2-7, with TRBD2 matching over 9 bases. The V gene's germline CDR1 is SGHNT and CDR2 YYREEE (reference sequence). This CDR3 is built from 14 residues. The J segment lost 4 bases and the V segment lost 1 base, leaving 3 bases of the junction unmatched. CDR3 sequence reads: CASSLSGRPYEQYF. CDR3 in DNA: TGTGCCAGCAGCTTGAGCGGGAGGCCGTACGAGCAGTACTTC.

The rearrangement links TRBV5-5 to TRBJ2-1; 8 bases fit TRBD2. The CDR3 is 18 residues long. Germline lookup yields CDR1 SGHKS and CDR2 YYEKEE (reference sequence). Trimming removed 1 base from V and 1 base from J; junction bases left unmatched: 10. The CDR3 DNA sequence: TGTGCCAGCAGCTTGAGGGTGGTAGCGGGGCTTTCCTACAATGAGCAGTTCTTC. Its translation is CASSLRVVAGLSYNEQFF.